The 18 T cell receptor beta chains below come from one sample, sequenced in a study of metastatic and nonmetastatic thyroid tumors. No treatment had been given to any patient before thyroid surgery. MiXCR re-clonotyped the PCR reads for TCRdb. This sample carries around 64,000 clones, roughly 4% of them seen once, and the ten largest clones take around 20%. The sample comprised blood. These receptors were taken from a female donor with papillary thyroid cancer or a benign thyroid nodule (not recorded which). Some clones in this sample may be carry-over from other donors' samples.

In this sample, this clone turned up a few times. The J gene is TRBJ2-7, the V gene TRBV30; D remains ambiguous. CDR1 and CDR2 (germline): GTSNPN, SVGIG (reference sequence). V lost 1 base and J 0 bases, leaving 4 bases between the germline ends. The CDR3 has 12 residues. The CDR3, as DNA: TGTGCCTGGAGTGGACACTCCTACGAGCAGTACTTC. Translating gives CAWSGHSYEQYF.

The chain couples TRBV7-6 to TRBJ2-1, with 7 bases aligning to TRBD2. The junction had 13 bases not matched to a gene; V was cut back by 2 bases and J by 0 bases. Germline CDR1 SGHVS, CDR2 FNYEAQ. There are 19 residues in the CDR3. CDR3 loop: CASSLSQTLASYSYNEQFF. CDR3 nucleotide sequence: TGTGCCAGCAGCTTAAGCCAGACACTAGCGTCCTACTCCTACAATGAGCAGTTCTTC.

This chain joins TRBV5-1 and TRBJ2-7; 7 bases agree with TRBD1. The CDR3 consists of 17 residues. The V segment lost 4 bases and the J segment 5 bases; nucleotides outside the gene matches: 18. Germline CDR1 reads SGHRS; CDR2 reads YFSETQ. The CDR3 sequence: CASSPWRQGARSDEQYF. The CDR3, as DNA: TGCGCCAGCAGCCCATGGAGACAGGGAGCAAGGTCGGACGAGCAGTACTTC.

This clone has more than one count but fewer than ten. One end of the junction fails to match germline, which may point to a read error. This chain uses TRBV6-1 with TRBJ2-3; 8 positions match TRBD2. The germline V gene has CDR1 MNHNS and CDR2 SASEGT. This CDR3 has 16 residues. DNA for the CDR3: TGTCCCAGCAGCCCAACTAGCGGTACAGGTGCAGATACGCAGTATTTT. Translation gives CPSSPTSGTGADTQYF.

The table lists this clone with many counts. The J gene is TRBJ2-7, the V gene TRBV4-1; 9 bases match TRBD1. There are 14 residues in the CDR3. CDR1 is MGHRA, CDR2 YSYEKL, per germline. The ends lost 3 bases at V and 6 bases at J; junction bases unmatched: 6. The CDR3 here is CASSHGTGLGEQYF. The CDR3 coding sequence is TGCGCCAGCAGCCACGGGACAGGGTTGGGCGAGCAGTACTTC.

This clone came up many times. The rearrangement uses TRBV19 and TRBJ2-3; either TRBD1 or TRBD2 may fit D (6 bases each). V lost 3 bases and J 4 bases, leaving 14 bases between the germline ends. The length of the CDR3 is 15 residues. The germline gives CDR1 LNHDA, CDR2 SQIVND (reference sequence). As DNA, the CDR3 is TGTGCCAGTAGTATTAGGGGGGCTAGCCCAGATACGCAGTATTTT. This encodes CASSIRGASPDTQYF.

This clone was counted many times. This CDR3 is CASTRLETYEQYF. CDR3 nucleotide sequence: TGTGCCAGCACCCGACTAGAAACCTACGAGCAGTACTTC. This chain links TRBV6-1 with TRBJ2-7, with D maybe TRBD2 (6 bases). Germline V gives CDR1 MNHNS, CDR2 SASEGT. The V end lost 7 bases, the J end lost 2 bases, and 12 bases lay between the germline ends. The CDR3 runs 13 residues.

This clone was detected ten times or more. The chain recombines TRBV29-1 with TRBJ1-2; D is possibly TRBD1 (6 bases). The CDR3 has 14 residues. Germline values: CDR1 SQVTM, CDR2 ANQGSEA. Trimming stripped 5 bases from V and 4 bases from J, with 17 bases between. The CDR3 is CSVTGGGALYGYTF. The CDR3 DNA sequence: TGCAGCGTTACGGGGGGGGGGGCCCTCTATGGCTACACCTTC.

About this clone itself: One junction end disagrees with the germline gene, perhaps due to a read error. The chain couples TRBV6-2 or TRBV6-3 to TRBJ2-3, with a weak D call TRBD2 (7 bases). Germline V CDR1 and CDR2: MNHEY, SVGEGT. The CDR3 is made up of 16 amino acids. The CDR3 nucleotides are TGCGCCAGCAGGGGATCGTGGGAGGGCCGTGGAGATACGCAGTATTTT. Amino acids: CASRGSWEGRGDTQYF.

The sample holds a few counts of this clone. With a much larger clone just one base away, this may be a read error. The chain recombines TRBV12-3 or TRBV12-4 with TRBJ2-1, with a possible D match to TRBD2 (6 bases). V dropped 2 bases and J dropped 8 bases, with 16 bases sitting between them. This CDR3 spans 15 amino acids. CDR3 nucleotide sequence: TGTGCCAGCAGTTTAAGACATGGCGGGGCCCATGAGCAGTTCTTC. This encodes CASSLRHGGAHEQFF.

This clone was found many times. The V and J genes are TRBV24-1 and TRBJ2-1; 9 bases map to TRBD1. The CDR3 loop spans 15 amino acids. V dropped 4 bases and J dropped 7; count of bases not matched to a gene: 7. The germline CDR1 and CDR2 sequences are KGHDR and SFDVKD. CDR3 bases: TGTGCCACCAGTGACCCAAGACAGGGGGGGAATGAGCAGTTCTTC. Protein: CATSDPRQGGNEQFF.

In this sample, this clone turned up many times. Within the sample, other DNA sequences also encode this same CDR3. The J gene is TRBJ1-1, the V gene TRBV18; D gene uncertain. Germline CDR1 KGHSH, CDR2 LQKENI. The V end lost 1 base, the J end lost 1 base, and 4 bases lay between the germline ends. There are 13 residues in the CDR3. For the CDR3, the DNA is TGTGCCAGCTCACCACGAGAGAACACTGAAGCTTTCTTT. Translated, it gives CASSPRENTEAFF.

This clone was recorded a few times. The rearrangement uses TRBV6-1 and TRBJ2-7; TRBD1 agrees at 7 bases. This CDR3 contains 15 residues. The V segment lost 3 bases and the J segment 6 bases; nucleotides outside the gene matches: 11. Germline CDR1 is MNHNS and CDR2 is SASEGT. CDR3 amino acids: CASSETLDRAPEQYF. The CDR3 region has the DNA TGTGCCAGCAGTGAGACCCTCGACAGGGCTCCCGAGCAGTACTTC.

This clone was seen many times. The chain employs TRBV9 and TRBJ2-1; TRBD2 matches 8 bases. The CDR3 totals 14 residues. Germline CDR1 SGDLS, CDR2 YYNGEE. With V trimmed by 4 bases and J by 12 bases, 12 bases remained unmatched. The CDR3 DNA is TGTGCCAGCAGCCCTCCGGGGGGGATAGGGGGGCAGTTCTTC. Protein: CASSPPGGIGGQFF.

This clone has just a few counts. One end of the junction fails to match germline, which may point to a read error. CDR3 nucleotides: TGTGCCACCAGTCATCCCGGGACAGGGGGTGGCAATGAGCTGTTCTTC. Its protein is CATSHPGTGGGNELFF. The chain recombines TRBV24-1 with TRBJ2-1; 11 bases map to TRBD1. The CDR3 sequence is 16 residues long. The V gene's germline CDR1 is KGHDR and CDR2 SFDVKD.

This rearrangement joins TRBV7-8 to TRBJ2-5, with TRBD2 matching 8 bases. The V gene's germline CDR1 is SGHVS and CDR2 FQNEAQ. The V and J ends lost 6 bases and 5 bases, in that order; junction bases with no gene match: 11. This CDR3 is 15 amino acids long. In nucleotides, the CDR3 is TGTGCCAGCAGTCGGGGGGTGACTAGCGTGGAGACCCAGTACTTC. Translating it yields CASSRGVTSVETQYF.

The chain links TRBV12-3 or TRBV12-4 to TRBJ2-3, with 7 positions matching TRBD1. The trim removed 10 bases at V and 4 bases at J, leaving 14 bases unmatched. This CDR3 comprises 15 residues. CDR3 loop: CAITTVTGYADTQYF. CDR3 DNA sequence: TGTGCCATCACCACCGTGACAGGGTACGCAGATACGCAGTATTTT.

This clone was observed at least ten times. The rearrangement joins TRBV4-2 to TRBJ2-1; D is perhaps TRBD2 (6 bases). The CDR3 is 17 residues long. Looked up from germline, CDR1 is LGHNA and CDR2 is YNFKEQ. Trimming cost V 0 bases and J 0 bases, with 12 bases left between them. CDR3: CASSQDQLAVSYNEQFF. Written as DNA, the CDR3 is TGTGCCAGCAGCCAAGATCAGTTAGCGGTCTCCTACAATGAGCAGTTCTTC.